This T cell receptor beta chain was identified during a study of Ad26.COV2.S vaccination and SARS-CoV-2 variants. Study information: Into the muscle, Ad26.COV2.S was dosed once or twice, 56 days apart. Findings and limits, study-wide: In TCR breadth and depth analyses, total T cell responses may have been underestimated. Vaccine and placebo recipients had similar non-spike TCR breadth.

Assay used: immunoSEQ multiplex PCR; TCRdb lists only in-frame clones, some missing. The repertoire holds about 350,000 clones, with about 87% as singletons. With regard to this clone: Its antigen remains unknown.

The CDR3 consists of 15 residues. V shed 3 bases and J 1 base; nucleotides not matched to a gene: 3. Germline lookup yields CDR1 SEHNR and CDR2 FQNEAQ (reference sequence). Documented treatment: some 19 received Ad26.COV2.S at low or high dose, single or two shots; 5 received placebo; per-sample allocation not given. Collection of samples fell on day 63 after the first vaccine or placebo injection. Source: peripheral blood, taken in a trial of Ad26.COV2.S vaccine versus placebo. This chain links TRBV7-9 with TRBJ1-5, with 7 nucleotides matching TRBD1. The sequence was obtained from a person aged 18-60 years who received the Ad26.COV2.S COVID-19 vaccine or a placebo. CDR3 amino acids: CASSFGDSSNQPQHF. The DNA for the CDR3 is TGTGCCAGCAGCTTCGGGGACAGCAGCAATCAGCCCCAGCATTTT.